Listed here is a single T cell receptor beta chain. Its antigen has not been determined. No much larger clone exists at a distance of one base, and base qualities are not known. V is pruned by 3 bases and J by 5 bases, leaving 3 bases of the junction without a gene match. Taken from cysteine to phenylalanine, the CDR3 has 13 residues. Only the CDR3 part of the read is kept: 39 bases, read in frame from the first base. This entry is derived from a study of T cell responses to AZD1222 COVID-19 vaccine (dated by TCRdb to 2020 to 2022). With respect to the entire study: TCR sequencing was performed for 230 to 250 trial participants, of whom around 210 were given two doses of AZD1222 and 26 were given two doses of MenACWY control vaccine. Trial participants were enrolled by age into 18-55, 56-69 and 70-plus year subgroups, with about 150, 27 and 61 TCR-sequenced participants respectively. Broad study findings and their caveats: CD4 TCRs associated with the vaccine covered the entire spike protein, and the dominant responses were in regions 160-218 and 743-854. Reportedly, almost half of the unique spike-specific TCRs recognized epitopes lying outside the regions that are mutated in the B.1.351 and B.1.1.7 variants. Conclusions about previously exposed vaccinees are limited because only five to seven AZD1222 recipients were SARS-CoV-2 seropositive at baseline. No day 14 peak-response samples were available, so repertoires were characterized only after the peak T cell response. Participants were mostly white British, with more females than males. The authors suggested clonal diversity may have been underestimated. In the small 56-69-year group, the increase in depth fell short of significance, most likely because of low power. A significant rise in spike-specific TCR breadth and depth was observed after two AZD1222 doses relative to day 0 and relative to MenACWY recipients.

The CDR3 regions of human TCRbeta chains were analyzed by immunosequencing. The authors' pipeline ran thus. Repertoire TCRs were checked for matches against a reference library of SARS-CoV-2-specific TCRs that had been generated using the MIRA antigen-specificity platform. Breadth was defined as the fraction of unique TCRs that were SARS-CoV-2-associated. Depth was defined as the fraction of total T cells that were SARS-CoV-2-associated. Using the MIRA data, each spike-specific TCR was mapped to the spike region that the TCR reacts to and placed in a CD4 or CD8 class. Log10-transformed breadth and depth values were compared by one-way ANOVA with Sidak's multiple comparisons tests. In TCRdb, the immuneACCESS table is reduced to in-frame sequences with V and J assigned. These tables do not hold every clone; where another copy was compared, an unresolved V gene accounts for under half, and the others remain unexplained. V and J calls and clone size are as listed in that table; D and trimming were resolved from the DNA. The sample table shows tens of thousands of clones, and under 85% are seen once. 20% to 25% of the sample rests with the top ten.

This specimen's time point label, interpreted: baseline before first vaccination. The treatment or condition label here, explained by the study, means: meningococcal conjugate vaccine given as trial control. Vaccinee samples came from UK trials COV001 and COV002, including a single-blind randomized controlled phase 2/3 trial of AZD1222 (ChAdOx1 nCoV-19) in healthy adults. For TCRbeta chain sequencing, PBMC samples were collected from trial participants at day 0 and at day 28 after the second dose. This sample comprised peripheral blood, obtained on day 0 of MenACWY control vaccination. This clonotype was obtained from an adult in good health. The chain uses TRBV12-3 or TRBV12-4 and TRBJ2-5; 7 bases in between match TRBD2. The DNA is as follows: TGTGCCAGCAGTTTCGCGGGAGTGGAGACCCAGTACTTC. This is translated as CASSFAGVETQYF.